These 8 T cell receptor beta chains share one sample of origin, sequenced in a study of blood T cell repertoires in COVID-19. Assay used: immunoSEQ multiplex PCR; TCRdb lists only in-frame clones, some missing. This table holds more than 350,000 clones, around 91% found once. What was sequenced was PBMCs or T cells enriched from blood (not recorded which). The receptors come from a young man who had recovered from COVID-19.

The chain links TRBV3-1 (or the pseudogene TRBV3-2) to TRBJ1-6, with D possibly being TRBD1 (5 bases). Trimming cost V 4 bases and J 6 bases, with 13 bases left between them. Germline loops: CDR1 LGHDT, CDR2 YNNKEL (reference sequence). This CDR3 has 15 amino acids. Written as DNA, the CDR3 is TGTGCCAGCAGCCGCAGCGGGACGGCTAATTCACCCCTCCACTTT. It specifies CASSRSGTANSPLHF.

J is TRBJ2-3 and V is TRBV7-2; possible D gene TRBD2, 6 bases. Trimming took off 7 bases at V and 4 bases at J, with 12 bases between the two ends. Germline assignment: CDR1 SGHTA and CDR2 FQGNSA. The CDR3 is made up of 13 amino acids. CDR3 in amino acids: CASKGREADTQYF. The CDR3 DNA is TGTGCCAGCAAGGGCAGGGAGGCAGATACGCAGTATTTT.

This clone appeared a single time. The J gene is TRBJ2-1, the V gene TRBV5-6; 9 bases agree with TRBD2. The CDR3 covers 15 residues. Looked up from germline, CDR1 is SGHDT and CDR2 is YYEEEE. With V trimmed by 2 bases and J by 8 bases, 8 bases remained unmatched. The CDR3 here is CASSFYSGRNDEQFF. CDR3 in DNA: TGTGCCAGCAGCTTTTATAGCGGGAGAAACGATGAGCAGTTCTTC.

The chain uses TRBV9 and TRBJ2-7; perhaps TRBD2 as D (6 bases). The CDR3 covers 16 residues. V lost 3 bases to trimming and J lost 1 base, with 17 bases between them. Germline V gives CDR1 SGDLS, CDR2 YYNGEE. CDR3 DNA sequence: TGTGCCAGCAGCGAGGGGATAGGGGCGGGATCCTACGAGCAGTACTTC. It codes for CASSEGIGAGSYEQYF.

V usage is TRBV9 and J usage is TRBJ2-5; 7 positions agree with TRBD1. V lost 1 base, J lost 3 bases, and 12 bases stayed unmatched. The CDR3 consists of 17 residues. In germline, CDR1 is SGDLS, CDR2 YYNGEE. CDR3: CASSVKPGTVYKETQYF. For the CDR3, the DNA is TGTGCCAGCAGCGTAAAACCTGGGACAGTTTACAAAGAGACCCAGTACTTC.

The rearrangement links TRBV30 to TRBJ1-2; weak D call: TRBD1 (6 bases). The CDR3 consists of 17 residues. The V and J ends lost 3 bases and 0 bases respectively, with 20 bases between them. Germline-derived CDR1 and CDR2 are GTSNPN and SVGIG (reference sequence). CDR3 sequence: CAWRAVPIEGANYGYTF. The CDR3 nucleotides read TGTGCCTGGAGGGCCGTTCCAATCGAGGGGGCTAACTATGGCTACACCTTC.

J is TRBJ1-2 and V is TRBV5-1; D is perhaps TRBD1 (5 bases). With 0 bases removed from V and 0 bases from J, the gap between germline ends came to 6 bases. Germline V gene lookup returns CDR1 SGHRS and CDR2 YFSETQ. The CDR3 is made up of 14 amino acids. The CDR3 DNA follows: TGCGCCAGCAGCTTGGAACAGGCTAACTATGGCTACACCTTC. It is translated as CASSLEQANYGYTF.

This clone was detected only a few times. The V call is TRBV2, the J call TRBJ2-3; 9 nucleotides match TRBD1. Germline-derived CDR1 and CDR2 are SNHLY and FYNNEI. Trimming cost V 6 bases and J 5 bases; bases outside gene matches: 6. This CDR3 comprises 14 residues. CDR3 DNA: TGTGCCAGCAGAGTACAGGGGGCAGGAGATACGCAGTATTTT. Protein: CASRVQGAGDTQYF. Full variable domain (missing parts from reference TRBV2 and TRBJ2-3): EPEVTQTPSHQVTQMGQEVILRCVPISNHLYFYWYRQILGQKVEFLVSFYNNEISEKSEIFDDQFSVERPDGSNFTLKIRSTKLEDSAMYFCASRVQGAGDTQYFGPGTRLTVL.